The clone carrying this TCR beta chain was detected a few times. The antigen is undetermined. The data were taken from a study of CD8 T cells in ankylosing spondylitis. Whole-study results and caveats: Typical of ankylosing spondylitis blood, it appeared, was a TCR beta motif of eight highly homologous variants.

The CDR3 sequence is 15 residues long. The V gene's germline CDR1 is SNHLY and CDR2 FYNNEI. V lost 8 bases to trimming and J lost 0 bases, with 15 bases between them. TCRdb re-derived calls from the 5' RACE reads in MiXCR, one entry per CDR3 protein. The top ten clones hold under 20% of a sample with 700,000 or so distinct CDR3 sequences, 15% to 20% of them seen once. This chain joins TRBV2 and TRBJ2-3, with D unclear. This clonotype originated in a male donor with ankylosing spondylitis. Material for sequencing was blood, either unsorted or a sorted T cell fraction (not recorded which). The CDR3: CASSTLTPSTDTQYF. The CDR3 bases are TGTGCCAGCTCCACCCTTACCCCCAGCACAGATACGCAGTATTTT.